Below, 6 T cell receptor beta chains from the same sample are listed, as sequenced in a study of CD8 T cells in Susac syndrome. About 0.5 to 1 ug RNA was reverse transcribed with random hexamers. From the immunoSEQ multiplex PCR reads, TCRdb called clonotypes with MiXCR, one entry per CDR3 protein. The data hold 150,000 to 200,000 distinct CDR3 sequences, with 90% to 97% observed a single time. The sequenced sample was CD4+ T cells from PBMCs. All receptors derive from a human donor with Susac syndrome.

This sequence joins TRBV20-1 and TRBJ1-2; 8 nucleotides match TRBD1. Germline trimming cut 5 bases from V and 2 bases from J; bases unmatched to any gene: 7. The CDR3 contains 14 residues. Germline V gene lookup returns CDR1 DFQATT and CDR2 SNEGSKA (reference sequence). The DNA for the CDR3 is TGCAGTGCTGGAAGACAGGGGAGGAACTATGGCTACACCTTC. Encoded protein: CSAGRQGRNYGYTF.

The chain recombines TRBV12-3 or TRBV12-4 with TRBJ2-7; 7 bases are a match to TRBD1. V lost 3 bases to trimming and J lost 4 bases; unmatched junction nucleotides: 9. This CDR3 spans 15 amino acids. CDR3 protein: CASSFRDRWSYEQYF. The DNA for the CDR3 is TGTGCCAGCAGTTTCCGGGACAGATGGTCTTACGAGCAGTACTTC.

The chain couples TRBV20-1 to TRBJ2-4, with a weak D call TRBD1 (5 bases). Germline-derived CDR1 and CDR2 are DFQATT and SNEGSKA (reference sequence). The V end lost 6 bases, the J end lost 3 bases, and 15 bases lay between the germline ends. The CDR3 length is 14 residues. CDR3 in amino acids: CSASKGVGKNIQYF. The CDR3 region has the DNA TGCAGTGCCAGCAAAGGGGTGGGCAAAAACATTCAGTACTTC.

The chain joins TRBV30 to TRBJ1-1; TRBD1 might be the D (5 bases). V was trimmed by 1 base and J by 1 base, leaving 10 bases between them. The CDR3 loop spans 14 amino acids. Germline loops: CDR1 GTSNPN, CDR2 SVGIG (reference sequence). CDR3 in amino acids: CAWSGVGANTEAFF. Written as DNA, the CDR3 is TGTGCCTGGAGTGGAGTTGGGGCGAACACTGAAGCTTTCTTT.

This chain uses TRBV29-1 with TRBJ2-7; D is undetermined. V was trimmed by 5 bases and J by 2 bases, leaving 10 bases between them. Germline-derived CDR1 and CDR2 are SQVTM and ANQGSEA. This CDR3 is 12 amino acids long. In DNA, the CDR3 is TGCAGCGTTCTGTCTGGGACCTACGAGCAGTACTTC. Translating gives CSVLSGTYEQYF.

The chain uses TRBV20-1 and TRBJ1-1; D not certain. The CDR3 spans 13 residues. The V end lost 6 bases, the J end lost 11 bases, and 22 bases lay between the germline ends. Per the germline V gene, CDR1 is DFQATT and CDR2 is SNEGSKA (reference sequence). This CDR3 reads CSAHYSGPQAAFF. DNA of the CDR3: TGCAGTGCCCATTATTCCGGGCCCCAAGCGGCTTTCTTT.